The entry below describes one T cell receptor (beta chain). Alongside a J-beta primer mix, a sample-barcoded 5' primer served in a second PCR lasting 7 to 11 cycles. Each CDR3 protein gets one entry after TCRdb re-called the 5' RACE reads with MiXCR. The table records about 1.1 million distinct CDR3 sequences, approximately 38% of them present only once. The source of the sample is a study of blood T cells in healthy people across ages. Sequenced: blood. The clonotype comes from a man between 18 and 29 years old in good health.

CDR3 region: CASSLAAVGTEAFF. The CDR3 region has the DNA TGTGCCAGCAGCTTAGCGGCTGTGGGCACTGAAGCTTTCTTT. V and J are TRBV7-8 and TRBJ1-1; no reliable D call. The CDR3 covers 14 residues. Looked up from germline, CDR1 is SGHVS and CDR2 is FQNEAQ. V lost 0 bases to trimming and J lost 4 bases, with 9 bases between them. Full variable domain (missing parts from reference TRBV7-8 and TRBJ1-1): GAGVSQSPRYKVAKRGQDVALRCDPISGHVSLFWYQQALGQGPEFLTYFQNEAQLDKSGLPSDRFFAERPEGSVSTLKIQRTQQEDSAVYLCASSLAAVGTEAFFGQGTRLTVV.